Here is one T cell receptor (beta chain) with its context. Only in-frame clones appear in the TCRdb table, and some are missing; sequencing was by immunoSEQ multiplex PCR. The repertoire holds roughly 12,000 clones, with roughly 73% as singletons. The data stem from a study of blood T cell repertoires in COVID-19. Study-wide context: Sites in the United States, Italy and Spain provided acute and convalescent COVID-19 samples.

The source of this sequence is a human donor in a cohort sampled during active COVID-19. Sequenced: peripheral blood.

CDR3 residues: CATSDFGSRDEQFF. The DNA of the CDR3 is TGTGCCACCAGTGATTTCGGATCGCGGGATGAGCAGTTCTTC. This chain connects TRBV24-1 to TRBJ2-1, with TRBD2 as a possible D gene (5 bases). Germline CDR1 and CDR2: KGHDR and SFDVKD. The V end was cut by 1 base, the J end by 8 bases, with 11 bases between. CDR3 length equals 14 residues.